The TCR beta chain described here comes from a study of cytomegalovirus exposure and HLA in healthy donors. As for the study in general: Early on, a data release was issued that held approximately 78 million unique TCRs from HLA-typed donors. Study results and limitations: What TCR beta sequences reportedly achieved was accurate prediction of HLA-A and HLA-B alleles in most subjects.

Details on this clone: Its matching antigen is unknown.

PCR used 60 Vbeta primers and 13 Jbeta primers. The table came from immunoSEQ multiplex PCR; TCRdb's copy has only in-frame clones and leaves some out. In the table there are more than 200,000 clones, roughly 84% of which are singletons. The clonotype comes from a human donor in good health. Sequencing input: PBMCs.

The CDR3 DNA follows: TGTGCCAGCAGCGTAGTGGGGACTAGCGGCTCAAAGGCCAATGAGCAGTTCTTC. As protein: CASSVVGTSGSKANEQFF. The genes are TRBV9 and TRBJ2-1, with TRBD2 matching 11 bases. The CDR3 has 18 residues. Germline V gene sequence: CDR1 SGDLS, CDR2 YYNGEE. Trimming took 0 bases from V and 6 from J; bases not matched to a gene: 11. The variable domain in full, with the rest retrieved from reference TRBV9 and TRBJ2-1, is DSGVTQTPKHLITATGQRVTLRCSPRSGDLSVYWYQQSLDQGLQFLIQYYNGEERAKGNILERFSAQQFPDLHSELNLSSLELGDSALYFCASSVVGTSGSKANEQFFGPGTRLTVL.